The rows below give T cell receptor beta chains drawn from one sample of a study of T cells expressing NK-cell markers. TCRdb reprocessed the 5' RACE reads and stores each CDR3 protein as one record, lacking DNA. The table for this sample gives a few hundred thousand distinct CDR3 sequences. The sequenced sample was blood T cells: a sorted CD56 or NKG2C T cell subset, CD4+ or CD8+ T cells, or bulk PBMC T cells (not recorded which). These receptors were taken from a woman aged 45 to 65 in good health. The CDR3 runs from the conserved cysteine through the conserved F or W.

V	J	CDR3
TRBV10-3	TRBJ2-5	CAISESLRDLGTQYF
TRBV7-9	TRBJ2-2	CASSLGTGTRELFF
TRBV20-1	TRBJ1-4	CSARGGVGLQNEKLFF
TRBV9	TRBJ2-1	CASSVGPSGTSNEQFF
TRBV20-1	TRBJ2-2	CSASGLASGTGELFF
TRBV2	TRBJ2-2	CASSEVGTLNTGELFF
TRBV11-2	TRBJ2-2	CASRTGRGRVGELFF
TRBV20-1	TRBJ1-3	CSARDYRATSGNTIYF
TRBV5-1	TRBJ2-5	CASSLGRNRETQYF
TRBV20-1	TRBJ2-1	CSATSDRGFDNEQFF
TRBV7-8	TRBJ2-7	CASSSAVYEQYF
TRBV15	TRBJ2-7	CATSREIGLNEQYF
TRBV5-1	TRBJ2-1	CASSIHASGSFRSHPFF
TRBV12-3/TRBV12-4	TRBJ2-3	CASRPPDYHTQYF
TRBV7-7	TRBJ2-1	CASSNEDRRYNEQFF
TRBV19	TRBJ2-5	CASSIVAGGETQYF
TRBV5-1	TRBJ2-5	CASSLRGETQYF
TRBV29-1	TRBJ2-7	CSVRGAPGQNYEQYF
TRBV5-6	TRBJ1-1	CASSRRQLNTEAFF
TRBV2	TRBJ2-1	CASRNRGPNEQFF
TRBV7-9	TRBJ2-1	CASSFRSAGTVNYNEQFF
TRBV5-1	TRBJ2-4	CASRESAGVTGSNQYF
TRBV5-6	TRBJ2-1	CASSLVQGVDEQFF
TRBV5-1	TRBJ1-1	CASSSGAKAFF
TRBV7-9	TRBJ2-7	CASSLVKGAQREQYF
TRBV5-1	TRBJ1-2	CASSLEPGTYGYTF
TRBV5-1	TRBJ1-1	CASSTEESGGTEAFF
TRBV5-6	TRBJ2-1	CASSLVQRWNEQFF
TRBV7-8	TRBJ1-5	CASSLAGRLGSNQPQHF
TRBV6-6	TRBJ2-3	CASMKRGDTQYF
TRBV6-5	TRBJ2-1	CASTSGGRGHSYNEQFF
TRBV25-1	TRBJ2-1	CASSELGRGAANEQFF
TRBV15	TRBJ2-2	CATSPGGPAGELFF
TRBV20-1	TRBJ2-4	CSAAPGLAKNIQYF
TRBV5-5	TRBJ1-6	CASSLARVQGDSPLHF
TRBV24-1	TRBJ2-1	CATSGTRELGSEQFF
TRBV6-5	TRBJ2-1	CASSYSTDRGNEQFF
TRBV29-1	TRBJ2-5	CSGLTGGSGETQYF
TRBV15	TRBJ1-1	CATSRDKGGNTEAFF
TRBV20-1	TRBJ2-3	CSANPTQPGKREDTQYF
TRBV4-2	TRBJ2-1	CASSQDGDEQFF